This T cell receptor beta chain was identified during a study of blood T cell repertoires in COVID-19. Germline lookup yields CDR1 KGHSH and CDR2 LQKENI. V was pared by 5 bases and J by 4 bases, with 4 bases of the junction left unmatched. This CDR3 has 13 residues. Repertoires were generated with immunoSEQ multiplex PCR, while TCRdb's copy carries only in-frame clones and drops some. The sample records 170,000 or so clones, roughly 83% being singletons. The TCR originated in a man younger than 30 with active or convalescent COVID-19. The chain links TRBV18 to TRBJ2-5, with TRBD1 identical over 7 bases. Material: peripheral blood. The CDR3 DNA reads TGTGCCAGCTCATCGACAGGGCCAGAGACCCAGTACTTC. Protein sequence: CASSSTGPETQYF.